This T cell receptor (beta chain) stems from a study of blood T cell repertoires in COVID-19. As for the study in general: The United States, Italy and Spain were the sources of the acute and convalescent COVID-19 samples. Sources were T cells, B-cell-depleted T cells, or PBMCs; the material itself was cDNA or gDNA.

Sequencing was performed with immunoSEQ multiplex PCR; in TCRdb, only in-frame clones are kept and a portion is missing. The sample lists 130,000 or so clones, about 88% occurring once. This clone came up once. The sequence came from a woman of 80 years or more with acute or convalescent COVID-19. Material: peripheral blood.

CDR3 nucleotides: TGTGCCAGCAGCCAAGTCTTGCGGGGAAGTCACGAGCAGTACTTC. This sequence encodes CASSQVLRGSHEQYF. The chain couples TRBV3-1 (or the pseudogene TRBV3-2) to TRBJ2-7, with D possibly TRBD2 on 6 matching bases. This CDR3 region has 15 residues. Germline V CDR1 and CDR2: LGHDT, YNNKEL (reference sequence). V lost 1 base, J lost 5 bases, and 15 bases lay in between.